Below, 19 T cell receptor beta chains from the same sample are listed, as sequenced in a study of post-analysis software for immune sequencing data. Findings and caveats of the study: There were about five TRBV segments more frequent in patients than controls, and TRBV5-6, TRBV5-1 and TRBV20-1 were among them.

These receptors have no known antigen. Prepared libraries of TCR beta cDNA carried unique molecular identifiers. Each CDR3 protein gets one entry after TCRdb re-called the PCR reads with MiXCR. The table lists some 690,000 distinct CDR3 sequences, around 64% of them singletons, with 11% in the top ten. The sample was blood. The receptors originated from a girl aged 2-10 years with multiple sclerosis.

The chain uses TRBV5-1 and TRBJ2-3, with 14 positions matching TRBD2. Germline V gene lookup returns CDR1 SGHRS and CDR2 YFSETQ. The CDR3 length is 18 residues. V trimming: 2 bases; J trimming: 2 bases; junction bases outside the gene matches: 7. The DNA for the CDR3 is TGCGCCAGCAGCTTTGGACTAGCGGGAGGAGGTTACACAGATACGCAGTATTTT. Its protein is CASSFGLAGGGYTDTQYF. Full variable domain (outside the CDR3, taken from reference TRBV5-1 and TRBJ2-3): KAGVTQTPRYLIKTRGQQVTLSCSPISGHRSVSWYQQTPGQGLQFLFEYFSETQRNKGNFPGRFSGRQFSNSRSEMNVSTLELGDSALYLCASSFGLAGGGYTDTQYFGPGTRLTVL.

In its sample, this clonotype was seen a few times. The rearrangement links TRBV29-1 to TRBJ2-7; D not resolved. Between the trimmed V and J ends, which lost 4 bases and 2 bases, there was a span of 12 bases. The CDR3 extends over 13 amino acids. CDR1 and CDR2 (germline): SQVTM, ANQGSEA. CDR3 nucleotides: TGCAGCGTTGTGTCGGGCCCTACCTACGAGCAGTACTTC. It specifies CSVVSGPTYEQYF.

The rearrangement links TRBV10-3 to TRBJ2-3, with D tentatively TRBD2 (5 bases). Germline V CDR1 and CDR2: ENHRY, SYGVKD. Trimming stripped 0 bases from V and 2 bases from J, with 9 bases between. The CDR3 length is 15 residues. DNA of the CDR3: TGTGCCATCAGTGAGTCCGAGGGAACCACAGATACGCAGTATTTT. Its translation is CAISESEGTTDTQYF.

Details on this clonotype: One end of the junction is discordant with germline, which a read error may explain. The chain joins TRBV4-3 to TRBJ2-3; D is unclear. CDR1 and CDR2 (germline): LGHNA, YSLEER. CDR3 length: 17 amino acids. The CDR3 DNA reads TGCGCCAGCAGTCAAGGGCGGAGTACGAGCGGCACAGATACGCAGTATTTT. Translating it yields CASSQGRSTSGTDTQYF.

V is TRBV20-1 and J is TRBJ2-4; 7 nucleotides match TRBD1. The J segment lost 6 bases and the V segment lost 5 bases, leaving 13 bases of the junction unmatched. This CDR3 is built from 15 residues. From germline, CDR1 is DFQATT and CDR2 SNEGSKA (reference sequence). In DNA, the CDR3 is TGCAGTGCTGAATATCCGGGACAGCAGTTAAACATTCAGTACTTC. The encoded protein is CSAEYPGQQLNIQYF.

The chain employs TRBV7-8 and TRBJ1-1; TRBD1 aligns across 10 bases. The V gene end was trimmed by 4 bases and the J gene end by 1 base; junction bases not matched to a gene: 3. CDR3 length equals 15 residues. Germline loops: CDR1 SGHVS, CDR2 FQNEAQ. CDR3 sequence: CASSWTGGKNTEAFF. DNA for the CDR3: TGTGCCAGCAGCTGGACAGGGGGGAAGAACACTGAAGCTTTCTTT.

The chain recombines TRBV4-3 with TRBJ2-3, with a weak D call TRBD2 (5 bases). Germline CDR1 LGHNA, CDR2 YSLEER. V was cut by 0 bases and J by 5 bases, with 15 bases left in between. This CDR3 has 16 residues. The CDR3 DNA reads TGCGCCAGCAGCCAAGACATCGGACTCAGTCGAGATACGCAGTATTTT. It codes for CASSQDIGLSRDTQYF.

V is TRBV3-1 and J is TRBJ2-3; 12 bases match TRBD2. This CDR3 has 17 amino acids. CDR1 and CDR2 from the germline V gene are LGHDT and YNNKEL (reference sequence). The J segment lost 3 bases and the V segment lost 1 base, leaving 5 bases of the junction unmatched. The CDR3: CASSQARTSGATDTQYF. CDR3 nucleotides: TGTGCCAGCAGCCAAGCCCGGACTAGCGGGGCGACAGATACGCAGTATTTT.

This clonotype was seen a few times. The CDR3 protein is CASSAVETQYF. The CDR3 DNA reads as TGTGCCAGCAGTGCCGTAGAGACCCAGTACTTC. The rearrangement joins TRBV6-6 to TRBJ2-5, with unresolved D. The V gene's germline CDR1 is MNHNY and CDR2 SVGAGI (reference sequence). The ends were cut back, 5 bases at V and 4 bases at J, with 5 bases in the middle. CDR3 length: 11 residues.

The rearrangement joins TRBV7-2 to TRBJ2-3; 9 nucleotides align to TRBD2. The CDR3 is 15 amino acids. Per the germline V gene, CDR1 is SGHTA and CDR2 is FQGNSA. V shed 3 bases and J 5 bases; nucleotides not matched to a gene: 6. CDR3: CASSFASGAEDTQYF. The DNA of the CDR3 is TGTGCCAGCAGCTTCGCTAGCGGGGCAGAAGATACGCAGTATTTT. Full variable domain (missing parts from reference TRBV7-2 and TRBJ2-3): GAGVSQSPSNKVTEKGKDVELRCDPISGHTALYWYRQSLGQGLEFLIYFQGNSAPDKSGLPSDRFSAERTGGSVSTLTIQRTQQEDSAVYLCASSFASGAEDTQYFGPGTRLTVL.

This rearrangement joins TRBV3-1 to TRBJ2-2, with 8 nucleotides matching TRBD2. With 1 base clipped from V and 7 bases from J, the junction kept 8 bases outside the gene matches. The CDR3 runs 16 residues. Germline-derived CDR1 and CDR2 are LGHDT and YNNKEL (reference sequence). The CDR3 nucleotides read TGTGCCAGCAGCCAAGTGGGGATGACTAGCGACGGGGAGCTGTTTTTT. As protein: CASSQVGMTSDGELFF.

V gene TRBV5-1 combines with J gene TRBJ2-2; tentatively, D is TRBD1 (5 bases). The CDR3 sequence is 16 residues long. Germline CDR1 SGHRS, CDR2 YFSETQ. The ends were cut back, 4 bases at V and 7 bases at J, with 20 bases in the middle. The CDR3 protein is CASSPAQRQGCGELFF. In DNA form, the CDR3 reads TGCGCCAGCAGCCCAGCACAGCGCCAGGGATGCGGGGAGCTGTTTTTT.

This clonotype was counted a few times. The chain carries TRBV21-1 and TRBJ2-5; the table's D call of TRBD1 was not tested on the DNA. TRBV21-1 is tagged as a pseudogene. This CDR3 has 13 residues. The CDR3 reads CASRRGIPPTQYF. The DNA of the CDR3 is TGTGCCAGCAGAAGGGGAATACCCCCAACCCAGTACTTC.

This clonotype was seen a handful of times. This chain uses TRBV15 with TRBJ2-5; unclear D gene. Germline V gives CDR1 LNHNV, CDR2 YYDKDF (reference sequence). CDR3 length: 10 residues. The V and J ends lost 8 bases and 5 bases respectively, with 6 bases between them. The CDR3 nucleotides are TGTGCCACCGGAGTGGAGACCCAGTACTTC. Residues: CATGVETQYF.

This clonotype was seen only a few times. The chain has TRBV11-2 and TRBJ2-1; no clear D. Looked up from germline, CDR1 is SGHAT and CDR2 is FQNNGV. The CDR3 totals 17 residues. Trimming stripped 0 bases from V and 0 bases from J, with 12 bases between. DNA of the CDR3: TGTGCCAGCAGCTTAGACCGGGTCCCCTACTCCTACAATGAGCAGTTCTTC. Protein product: CASSLDRVPYSYNEQFF.

The rearrangement joins TRBV14 to TRBJ2-2; TRBD1 is a possible D gene (5 bases). The V gene lost 2 bases and the J gene lost 12 bases, with 13 bases spanning the gap. Germline CDR1 and CDR2: SGHDN and FVKESK. CDR3 length: 13 amino acids. The CDR3 DNA follows: TGTGCCAGCAGCCAAACCACAGGCCCCAAGCTGTTTTTT. Encoded protein: CASSQTTGPKLFF.

V is TRBV24-1 and J is TRBJ2-3, with unresolved D. The CDR3 covers 14 residues. The germline V gene has CDR1 KGHDR and CDR2 SFDVKD. The V end was cut by 4 bases, the J end by 2 bases, with 9 bases between. Here the CDR3 DNA reads TGTGCCACCAGTGACACAGCAGTCACAGATACGCAGTATTTT. It is translated as CATSDTAVTDTQYF.

The chain recombines TRBV5-1 with TRBJ2-6; 10 nucleotides match TRBD1. The V segment lost 3 bases and the J segment 1 base; nucleotides outside the gene matches: 7. The CDR3 covers 18 residues. From germline, CDR1 is SGHRS and CDR2 YFSETQ. This CDR3 is CASSSRTGGKSGANVLTF. The CDR3 DNA follows: TGCGCCAGCAGCTCCAGGACAGGGGGAAAGTCTGGGGCCAACGTCCTGACTTTC.

The chain combines TRBV5-1 with TRBJ2-1; D ambiguous. The CDR3 extends over 14 amino acids. Germline V gives CDR1 SGHRS, CDR2 YFSETQ. Trimming took off 0 bases at V and 0 bases at J, with 4 bases between the two ends. The CDR3 spells CASSLAHSYNEQFF. CDR3 bases: TGCGCCAGCAGCTTGGCCCACTCCTACAATGAGCAGTTCTTC.